Shown below are 23 T cell receptor beta chains from a single sample sequenced in a study of T cells in women clearing cervical HPV infection. Clones were read by immunoSEQ multiplex PCR, and TCRdb kept only the in-frame ones, dropping some. The specimen's table records 11,000 or so clones. Material for sequencing was blood buffy coat. These receptor sequences come from a woman aged 18-70 years with a cervical HPV16 infection that either progressed to CIN3+ or cleared (not recorded which).

Points on this clone: The CDR3 extends 3 residues past the end of the read, so its final part is completed from the germline J gene. The rearrangement links TRBV4-1 to TRBJ2-7; 8 bases agree with TRBD1. The CDR3 runs 15 residues. Germline CDR1 reads MGHRA; CDR2 reads YSYEKL. The V gene end was trimmed by 2 bases and the J gene end by 3 bases; junction bases not matched to a gene: 6. This CDR3 is CASSQTPGQGYEQYF. CDR3 DNA (partial): TGCGCCAGCAGCCAAACCCCTGGACAGGGCTACGAG.

With respect to this clone: The same CDR3 is also encoded by other DNA sequences in this sample. CDR3 DNA (partial): TGTGCCAGCTCACCACTGGCTAGCGGGGGTAGCTCCTACGAG. This gives the protein CASSPLASGGSSYE. The full-length CDR3 reads as CASSPLASGGSSYEQYF. V and J are TRBV18 and TRBJ2-7, with TRBD2 matching 10 bases. The DNA ends 3 residues before the CDR3 does, and the rest of the CDR3 is filled in from the germline J gene. The CDR3 runs 17 residues. With 1 base clipped from V and 0 bases from J, the junction kept 6 bases outside the gene matches. Germline V CDR1 and CDR2: KGHSH, LQKENI. Full variable domain (remainder filled in from reference TRBV18 and TRBJ2-7): NAGVMQNPRHLVRRRGQEARLRCSPMKGHSHVYWYRQLPEEGLKFMVYLQKENIIDESGMPKERFSAEFPKEGPSILRIQQVVRGDSAAYFCASSPLASGGSSYEQYFGPGTRLTVT.

In terms of frequency, this clone is medium-sized. The CDR3 end falls 3 residues outside the read, so it is completed with the germline J gene. V is TRBV30 and J is TRBJ2-7, with D perhaps matching TRBD1 (5 bases). The V gene's germline CDR1 is GTSNPN and CDR2 SVGIG (reference sequence). This CDR3 is built from 14 residues. V lost 0 bases and J lost 2, with 11 bases in between. The CDR3 sequence: CAWSVRTRTYEQYF. CDR3 DNA (partial): TGTGCCTGGAGTGTAAGGACACGGACCTACGAG.

As concerns this clone: The observed sequence ends 3 residues before the CDR3 terminus, with the missing tail filled in from the germline J gene. The chain has TRBV18 and TRBJ2-2; maybe TRBD1 (6 bases). There are 16 residues in the CDR3. V was pared by 3 bases and J by 0 bases, with 11 bases between. The germline V gene encodes CDR1 KGHSH and CDR2 LQKENI. CDR3 loop: CASSPTGTTNTGELFF. The CDR3 bases that were read are TGTGCCAGCTCACCCACCGGGACAACGAACACCGGGGAG.

Comment on this clone: The CDR3 is cut off 3 residues early in the read; its end comes from the germline J gene. The J gene is TRBJ1-6, the V gene TRBV29-1; TRBD1 aligns across 7 bases. Germline V gene data show CDR1 as SQVTM and CDR2 as ANQGSEA. The CDR3 extends over 13 amino acids. J was trimmed by 10 bases and V by 6 bases; bases with no gene match: 9. The CDR3: CSVSTGFASPLHF. The sequenced CDR3 bases are TGCAGCGTATCGACAGGGTTTGCATCACCC.

Remarks on this clone: The read terminates 3 residues ahead of where the CDR3 ends, so the germline J gene completes it. Other DNA variants within this sample encode the same CDR3. V usage is TRBV20-1 and J usage is TRBJ2-3; 8 nucleotides align to TRBD1. This CDR3 region has 16 residues. Trimming at V came to 1 base and at J to 6 bases, leaving 12 bases not matched to a gene. Germline assignment: CDR1 DFQATT and CDR2 SNEGSKA (reference sequence). The CDR3 DNA, read in part, is TGCAGTGCTAGAGTGTCTCGGCAGGGGGCGTGGGATACG. Its translation: CSARVSRQGAWDT. From start to end, the CDR3 is CSARVSRQGAWDTQYF.

As concerns this clone: The read finishes 3 residues shy of the CDR3 end, and the germline J gene is used to complete it. J is TRBJ1-2 and V is TRBV5-6; D unresolved. This CDR3 contains 15 residues. Per germline, CDR1 SGHDT and CDR2 YYEEEE. Trimming stripped 5 bases from V and 0 bases from J, with 14 bases between. Incomplete CDR3 DNA: TGTGCCAGCAGGCCTCCGAAGCAGGCTAACTATGGC. It yields the protein CASRPPKQANYG. The entire CDR3 protein reads CASRPPKQANYGYTF.

As regards this clone: The read ends 3 residues early relative to the CDR3; the germline J gene fills the gap. V is TRBV20-1 and J is TRBJ2-4, with TRBD2 matching 7 bases. The CDR3 extends over 17 amino acids. CDR1 and CDR2 (germline): DFQATT, SNEGSKA (reference sequence). V shed 6 bases and J 0 bases; nucleotides not matched to a gene: 14. The CDR3 DNA, read in part, is TGCAGTGCCCCAGAGAGCGGGGCGTTAAAAGCCAAAAACATT. Translating it yields CSAPESGALKAKNI. The whole CDR3 sequence is CSAPESGALKAKNIQYF.

Note on this clone: The DNA ends 3 residues before the CDR3 does, and the rest of the CDR3 is filled in from the germline J gene. The chain is built from TRBV5-1 and TRBJ2-1; D is perhaps TRBD1 (5 bases). V was clipped by 0 bases and J by 6 bases, with 10 bases between them. Germline values: CDR1 SGHRS, CDR2 YFSETQ. This CDR3 has 14 amino acids. The CDR3 region is CASSLVQGRNEQFF. The DNA read from the CDR3 is TGCGCCAGCAGCTTGGTTCAGGGCCGCAATGAG.

CDR3 region: CASSVADREDEQFF. CDR3 DNA (partial): TGTGCCAGCAGCGTAGCTGACAGGGAGGATGAG. The chain recombines TRBV9 with TRBJ2-1; D is possibly TRBD1 (7 bases). Sequencing ends 3 residues short of the CDR3 end; the germline J gene provides the rest. Trimming pared 0 bases from V and 8 bases from J, leaving 12 bases between. CDR3 length equals 14 residues. Germline V gene sequence: CDR1 SGDLS, CDR2 YYNGEE.

Concerning this clone: The read terminates 3 residues ahead of where the CDR3 ends, so the germline J gene completes it. The chain links TRBV20-1 to TRBJ1-4, with D tentatively TRBD1 (6 bases). The CDR3 extends over 15 amino acids. The germline V and J ends were trimmed by 1 base and 2 bases, with 11 bases remaining between them. Looked up from germline, CDR1 is DFQATT and CDR2 is SNEGSKA (reference sequence). The part of the CDR3 DNA that was read is TGCAGTGCTAGAGGGACAGAATCTACTAATGAAAAA. Protein sequence: CSARGTESTNEK. The complete CDR3 reads CSARGTESTNEKLFF.

For this clone: The DNA ends 3 residues before the CDR3 does, and the rest of the CDR3 is filled in from the germline J gene. J is TRBJ1-4 and V is TRBV4-2; 12 bases agree with TRBD1. This CDR3 has 16 amino acids. With V trimmed by 0 bases and J by 8 bases, 4 bases remained unmatched. Germline CDR1 and CDR2: LGHNA and YNFKEQ. The CDR3 spells CASSQDIGTGGEKLFF. Incomplete CDR3 DNA: TGTGCCAGCAGCCAAGATATCGGGACAGGGGGCGAAAAA.

To note about this clone: With the read ending 3 residues before the CDR3 end, the germline J gene is used to fill in that end. The V gene is TRBV7-9, the J gene TRBJ2-2, with D hard to call. Per the germline V gene, CDR1 is SEHNR and CDR2 is FQNEAQ (reference sequence). V lost 9 bases and J lost 1, with 12 bases in between. The CDR3 has 14 amino acids. Incomplete CDR3 DNA: TGTGCCAGTGTTACTTCGGGGAACACCGGGGAG. It translates to CASVTSGNTGE. The CDR3 in its entirety is CASVTSGNTGELFF. Together with reference TRBV7-9 and TRBJ2-2, the CDR3 gives the full variable domain: DTGVSQNPRHKITKRGQNVTFRCDPISEHNRLYWYRQTLGQGPEFLTYFQNEAQLEKSRLLSDRFSAERPKGSFSTLEIQRTEQGDSAMYLCASVTSGNTGELFFGEGSRLTVL.

To note about this clone: The read is 3 residues too short to cover the CDR3 end, so that end is filled in from the germline J gene. The chain couples TRBV29-1 to TRBJ2-1, with 8 bases identical to TRBD1. CDR1 is SQVTM and CDR2 is ANQGSEA in the germline V gene. The CDR3 totals 14 residues. V was pared by 6 bases and J by 9 bases, with 13 bases of the junction left unmatched. The sequenced CDR3 bases are TGCAGCGTCGGCAGCAGTTTACAGGGGGGTGAG. Translation gives CSVGSSLQGGE. The whole CDR3 sequence is CSVGSSLQGGEQFF.

A note on this clone: The read gets to within 3 residues of the CDR3 end, and the germline J gene fills in the rest. The chain carries TRBV12-3 or TRBV12-4 and TRBJ2-3; 11 bases are a match to TRBD2. The CDR3 is 15 amino acids. V lost 6 bases to trimming and J lost 3 bases; unmatched junction nucleotides: 5. The part of the CDR3 DNA that was read is TGTGCCAGCAGCCGTGCTAGCGGGGGGACAGATACG. Its protein product is CASSRASGGTDT. The whole CDR3 region reads CASSRASGGTDTQYF.

On this clone: The CDR3 is cut off 3 residues early in the read; its end comes from the germline J gene. The chain has TRBV20-1 and TRBJ2-4; D is uncertain. Trimming removed 7 bases at V and 0 bases at J, with 10 bases between. The germline gives CDR1 DFQATT, CDR2 SNEGSKA (reference sequence). This CDR3 has 13 residues. CDR3 bases read: TGCAGTGGACGGGTACAAGCCAAAAACATT. This gives the protein CSGRVQAKNI. The whole CDR3 protein is CSGRVQAKNIQYF.

CDR3 DNA (partial): TGTGCCAGCAGCCCCCAGGGTATTAACAATCAGCCC. It translates to CASSPQGINNQP. The whole CDR3 protein is CASSPQGINNQPQHF. The chain has TRBV2 and TRBJ1-5; D might be TRBD1 (5 bases). Sequencing ends 3 residues short of the CDR3 end; the germline J gene provides the rest. Looked up from germline, CDR1 is SNHLY and CDR2 is FYNNEI. The germline V and J ends were trimmed by 6 bases and 3 bases, with 15 bases remaining between them. The CDR3 contains 15 residues.

Of note for this clone: Read sequence stops 3 residues before the CDR3 end, and the germline J gene provides the missing end. The chain has TRBV5-6 and TRBJ2-1, with 15 bases aligning to TRBD2. After removal of 4 bases from V and 5 bases from J, the junction contained 1 base not matched to a gene. Germline CDR1 SGHDT, CDR2 YYEEEE. The CDR3 extends over 15 amino acids. The CDR3 sequence: CASSRTSGGDNEQFF. The CDR3 DNA, read in part, is TGTGCCAGCAGCCGGACTAGCGGGGGGGACAATGAG.

Points on this clone: The sequenced fragment ends 3 residues before the CDR3 boundary, so the rest is inferred from the germline J gene. V is TRBV7-9 and J is TRBJ1-1; the D gene is possibly TRBD1 (5 bases). The CDR3 length is 15 residues. Looked up from germline, CDR1 is SEHNR and CDR2 is FQNEAQ (reference sequence). V was cut by 4 bases and J by 4 bases, with 16 bases left in between. CDR3 DNA, as far as it was read: TGTGCCAGCAGCTCGCCCGAGGCAGGGCCCACTGAA. Its translation is CASSSPEAGPTE. The full CDR3 reads CASSSPEAGPTEAFF.

Of note for this clone: The read ends 3 residues early relative to the CDR3; the germline J gene fills the gap. This chain joins TRBV11-2 and TRBJ2-5; a weak D match, TRBD1 (6 bases). Looked up from germline, CDR1 is SGHAT and CDR2 is FQNNGV. Trimming left V 4 bases short and J 2 bases short, with 14 bases between. The CDR3 has 15 residues. The CDR3 reads CASSSHGTRQETQYF. The covered CDR3 bases are TGTGCCAGCAGCTCGCACGGGACAAGGCAAGAGACC.

A remark on this clone: The read halts 3 residues ahead of the CDR3 end, with the missing end drawn from the germline J gene. The chain employs TRBV5-1 and TRBJ2-2; the D gene is possibly TRBD1 (6 bases). CDR1 is SGHRS, CDR2 YFSETQ, per germline. The CDR3 loop spans 15 amino acids. The germline V and J ends were trimmed by 4 bases and 7 bases, with 17 bases remaining between them. The CDR3 bases that were read are TGCGCCAGCAGCATGGTACAGGGAACAGGCGGGGAG. Its protein product is CASSMVQGTGGE. The entire CDR3 protein reads CASSMVQGTGGELFF.

CDR3 bases read: TGCGCCAGCAGTTATACCGGGACAGGGATTCAGCCC. It encodes CASSYTGTGIQP. The whole CDR3 sequence is CASSYTGTGIQPQHF. The genes are TRBV4-1 and TRBJ1-5, with 9 bases aligning to TRBD1. Read coverage stops 3 residues before the CDR3 terminus; the germline J gene supplies the remainder. In germline, CDR1 is MGHRA, CDR2 YSYEKL. This CDR3 has 15 residues. V dropped 6 bases and J dropped 6; count of bases not matched to a gene: 9.

Concerning this clone itself: The CDR3 extends 3 residues past the end of the read, so its final part is completed from the germline J gene. V gene TRBV19 combines with J gene TRBJ2-3; 8 bases are a match to TRBD1. Germline V gives CDR1 LNHDA, CDR2 SQIVND (reference sequence). J lost 3 bases, V lost 6 bases, and 8 bases had no gene match. The CDR3 extends over 15 amino acids. The sequenced CDR3 bases are TGTGCCAGTAGACTGACAGGGGATAGAACAGATACG. As protein: CASRLTGDRTDT. The whole CDR3 reads CASRLTGDRTDTQYF.